This T cell receptor beta chain was obtained from a study of shared clonotypes between healthy human individuals. Study-wide context: Every donor yielded three CD4 naive, three CD4 memory, two CD8 naive and one CD8 memory plate. General study results and limits: The sharing of approximately 4.6% of naive CD4 clonotypes was seen across several donors.

Here immunoSEQ multiplex PCR was the method, and the copy in TCRdb shows in-frame clones only, minus some. The table records millions of clones, approximately 94% of them present only once. About this clone: Antigen specificity is unknown.

Researchers partitioned CD4+ cells into CD45RA+ naive and CD45RA-negative memory subsets. The CDR3 contains 19 residues. J gave up 6 bases and V 3 bases, and 13 bases lay outside the gene matches. The germline gives CDR1 SEHNR, CDR2 FQNEAQ (reference sequence). The chain recombines TRBV7-9 with TRBJ2-3; 15 nucleotides align to TRBD2. The sample comprised naive CD4+ T cells sorted from blood. Subset given: CD45RA+ positively selected. The receptor was isolated from a young man in good health. CDR3 nucleotides: TGTGCCAGCAGCTTGGGACTAGCGGGGGGTCAAGGGGTCTTCGATACGCAGTATTTT. Translating it yields CASSLGLAGGQGVFDTQYF.